Listed here are 8 T cell receptor beta chains from one sample, sequenced in a study of Graves' ophthalmopathy and Graves' hyperthyroidism (dated by TCRdb to 2016 to 2019). TCRdb names Illumina HiSeq 2000 as the instrument used. For repertoire sequencing, the TCR beta CDR3 regions were amplified from RNA transcripts. A first-round RT-PCR used HTBI primers with the Qiagen OneStep RT-PCR kit, followed by a second-round multiplex PCR, size selection and purification. TCRdb reran the public reads through fastp at Q25 and MiXCR, keeping productive beta chains. Rows merge per CDR3 protein into single entries with the most common DNA and genes. This sample gives around 660,000 distinct CDR3 sequences in total; 35% to 45% of them show up just once. 3.3% of the sample is in the top ten clones. What was sequenced was peripheral blood. These receptors were obtained from an adult man with Graves' ophthalmopathy.

This chain connects TRBV7-2 to TRBJ1-5; possible D gene TRBD1, 5 bases. Germline CDR1 and CDR2: SGHTA and FQGNSA. There are 17 residues in the CDR3. Trimming pared 3 bases from V and 8 bases from J, leaving 23 bases between. CDR3 in DNA: TGTGCCAGCAGCTTTGTCCCGGGACTAGCGGGAAATGAGCCCCAGCATTTT. This translates into CASSFVPGLAGNEPQHF.

This clonotype was seen only a few times. The chain couples TRBV11-2 to TRBJ1-1; D is ambiguous. In germline, CDR1 is SGHAT, CDR2 FQNNGV. CDR3 length: 14 residues. Trimming stripped 2 bases from V and 0 bases from J, with 7 bases between. The CDR3 loop reads CASSLNQMNTEAFF. The CDR3 nucleotides are TGTGCCAGCAGCTTAAATCAGATGAACACTGAAGCTTTCTTT.

Ten or more counts support this clonotype. The chain uses TRBV12-3 or TRBV12-4 and TRBJ1-4; D uncertain. V lost 1 base and J 6 bases, leaving 9 bases between the germline ends. CDR3 length equals 14 residues. The CDR3 loop reads CASSLGVEDEKLFF. The CDR3 region has the DNA TGTGCCAGCAGTTTAGGGGTCGAAGATGAAAAACTGTTTTTT.

The genes are TRBV25-1 and TRBJ1-1; D may be TRBD1 (5 bases). CDR3 length equals 15 residues. CDR1 and CDR2 (germline): MGHDK, SYGVNS. Trimming took 7 bases from V and 5 from J, leaving 20 bases between them. Here the CDR3 reads CASTLEAGGETEAFF. In nucleotides, the CDR3 is TGTGCCAGCACCCTGGAGGCGGGGGGAGAAACTGAAGCTTTCTTT.

This clonotype was counted a few times. The chain has TRBV6-5 and TRBJ2-7, with TRBD2 matching over 9 bases. CDR1 and CDR2 (germline): MNHEY, SVGAGI. The CDR3 has 14 amino acids. With V trimmed by 4 bases and J by 3 bases, 4 bases remained unmatched. The CDR3 reads CASSLAGEFYEQYF. The CDR3 nucleotides read TGTGCCAGCAGTTTAGCGGGGGAGTTCTACGAGCAGTACTTC.

This clonotype appeared many times. The chain combines TRBV7-9 with TRBJ2-5; 12 bases are shared with TRBD1. CDR1 is SEHNR and CDR2 is FQNEAQ in the germline V gene (reference sequence). The CDR3 runs 15 residues. Trimming at V came to 5 bases and at J to 5 bases, leaving 6 bases not matched to a gene. Here the CDR3 reads CASSPGQGARETQYF. The CDR3 DNA follows: TGTGCCAGCAGCCCGGGACAGGGGGCGCGGGAGACCCAGTACTTC. The variable domain in full, with the rest retrieved from reference TRBV7-9 and TRBJ2-5, is DTGVSQNPRHKITKRGQNVTFRCDPISEHNRLYWYRQTLGQGPEFLTYFQNEAQLEKSRLLSDRFSAERPKGSFSTLEIQRTEQGDSAMYLCASSPGQGARETQYFGPGTRLLVL.

V and J are TRBV20-1 and TRBJ2-2, with 8 bases matching TRBD1. V lost 3 bases to trimming and J lost 6 bases; unmatched junction nucleotides: 6. Germline V gene data show CDR1 as DFQATT and CDR2 as SNEGSKA (reference sequence). The CDR3 extends over 14 amino acids. Written as DNA, the CDR3 is TGCAGTGCTAGGGACAGGGTTGACCCCGGGGAGCTGTTTTTT. The encoded protein is CSARDRVDPGELFF.

J is TRBJ2-2 and V is TRBV12-3 or TRBV12-4; D is perhaps TRBD1 (5 bases). The CDR3 has 14 residues. Trimming pared 4 bases from V and 5 bases from J, leaving 11 bases between. The CDR3 coding sequence is TGTGCCAGCAGTTCAGGGTTCAGGACCGGGGAGCTGTTTTTT. This translates into CASSSGFRTGELFF.